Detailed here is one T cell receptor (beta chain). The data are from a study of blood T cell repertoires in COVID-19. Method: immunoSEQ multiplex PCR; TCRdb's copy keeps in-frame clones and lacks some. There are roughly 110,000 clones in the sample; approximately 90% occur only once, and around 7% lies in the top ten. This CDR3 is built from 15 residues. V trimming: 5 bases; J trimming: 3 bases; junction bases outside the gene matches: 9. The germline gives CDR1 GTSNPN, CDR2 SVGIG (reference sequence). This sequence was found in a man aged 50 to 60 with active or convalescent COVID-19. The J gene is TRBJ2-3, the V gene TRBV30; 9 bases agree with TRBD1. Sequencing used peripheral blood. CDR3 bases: TGTGCCTGGCTCAGACCGGGACAGGGAACAGATACGCAGTATTTT. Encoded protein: CAWLRPGQGTDTQYF. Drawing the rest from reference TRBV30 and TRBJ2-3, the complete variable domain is SQTIHQWPATLVQPVGSPLSLECTVEGTSNPNLYWYRQAAGRGLQLLFYSVGIGQISSEVPQNLSASRPQDRQFILSSKKLLLSDSGFYLCAWLRPGQGTDTQYFGPGTRLTVL.